A single sample is the source of the 32 T cell receptor beta chains below, sequenced in a study of blood T cells in healthy people across ages. A second PCR, run for roughly 7 to 12 cycles, used a sample-barcoded 5' primer plus a J-beta primer mix. Each CDR3 protein is one row after TCRdb ran MiXCR on the 5' RACE reads. Among around 1,000,000 distinct CDR3 sequences listed, approximately 25% were seen once. These data also formed part of another study, on T cells of mothers and their children.

The sequencing input was blood. Receptors were obtained from a girl aged 2 to 9 in good health.

This clonotype has a handful of counts. V and J are TRBV29-1 and TRBJ1-5, with D maybe TRBD1 (6 bases). CDR3 length: 13 amino acids. V lost 4 bases, J lost 6 bases, and 13 bases lay in between. Germline CDR1 and CDR2: SQVTM and ANQGSEA. This CDR3 is CSVGQAVGQPQHF. CDR3 nucleotide sequence: TGCAGCGTTGGACAGGCGGTGGGTCAGCCCCAGCATTTT.

This clonotype was counted only a few times. This chain connects TRBV28 to TRBJ2-7; D remains unclear. CDR3 length equals 12 residues. Germline V gives CDR1 MDHEN, CDR2 SYDVKM. Trimming shortened V by 2 bases and J by 6 bases, and 8 bases separated the two germline ends. DNA for the CDR3: TGTGCCAGCAGTTTAGTGAGGAGCGAGCAGTACTTC. Protein product: CASSLVRSEQYF.

There are a few counts of this clonotype. The chain carries TRBV20-1 and TRBJ2-5; no definite D call. The J call may be wrong; the DNA end is better matched by TRBJ2-7. The germline gives CDR1 DFQATT, CDR2 SNEGSKA (reference sequence). The CDR3 has 14 residues. CDR3 nucleotides: TGCAGTGCTTCCCCCTATGGGGTCCCCTACGAGCAGTACTTC. It yields the protein CSASPYGVPYEQYF.

The sample holds a few counts of this clonotype. An end of the junction differs from the germline gene, which may be a read error. As DNA, the CDR3 is TGTGCCATCAGTGAAGTGTCGGGACAGGGGAATGAAAAGCTGTTTTTT. This encodes CAISEVSGQGNEKLFF. The rearrangement joins TRBV10-3 to TRBJ1-4, with TRBD1 matching over 10 bases. From germline, CDR1 is ENHRY and CDR2 SYGVKD. This CDR3 is 16 amino acids long.

The CDR3 loop is CASSAGGNYGYTF. CDR3 nucleotide sequence: TGTGCCAGCAGTGCCGGGGGGAACTATGGCTACACCTTC. This sequence joins TRBV28 and TRBJ1-2; tentative D call: TRBD1 (5 bases). The V end lost 5 bases, the J end lost 2 bases, and 9 bases lay between the germline ends. The CDR3 contains 13 residues. CDR1 is MDHEN, CDR2 SYDVKM, per germline.

The chain carries TRBV6-5 and TRBJ2-1; 7 positions agree with TRBD1. The germline CDR1 and CDR2 sequences are MNHEY and SVGAGI. This CDR3 is built from 13 residues. The J segment lost 6 bases and the V segment lost 5 bases, leaving 4 bases of the junction unmatched. DNA of the CDR3: TGTGCCAGCAGTCCGGGACAGTTCAATGAGCAGTTCTTC. Amino acid sequence: CASSPGQFNEQFF.

The genes are TRBV12-3 or TRBV12-4 and TRBJ1-1, with D perhaps matching TRBD1 (5 bases). Trimming removed 3 bases at V and 8 bases at J, with 19 bases between. This CDR3 has 15 amino acids. CDR3 protein: CASSFGTGQPGEAFF. Written as DNA, the CDR3 is TGTGCCAGCAGTTTCGGGACGGGTCAGCCTGGGGAAGCTTTCTTT.

This clonotype was counted only a few times. The rearrangement links TRBV27 to TRBJ1-6; tentatively, D is TRBD1 (5 bases). V lost 6 bases to trimming and J lost 9 bases, with 18 bases between them. The CDR3 is 15 amino acids. Germline values: CDR1 MNHEY, CDR2 SMNVEV (reference sequence). In DNA, the CDR3 is TGTGCCAGCAGGTTTAGTTTTGGGGGAGGTTCACCCCTCCACTTT. Protein product: CASRFSFGGGSPLHF.

The chain employs TRBV12-3 or TRBV12-4 and TRBJ2-1; unclear D gene. The DNA end is a closer match to TRBJ2-7, so the J assignment may be wrong. This CDR3 has 14 residues. CDR3 sequence (DNA): TGTGCCAGCAGCCCGTACGACCTCTGGTACGAGCAGTACTTC. It yields the protein CASSPYDLWYEQYF.

This clonotype showed up just a few times. The rearrangement joins TRBV7-2 to TRBJ2-5; D possibly uses TRBD1 or TRBD2 (5 bases each). This CDR3 has 13 amino acids. Germline loops: CDR1 SGHTA, CDR2 FQGNSA. Trimming removed 5 bases at V and 2 bases at J, with 9 bases between. The DNA of the CDR3 is TGTGCCAGCAGCGAGGGGCGACAAGAGACCCAGTACTTC. Amino acid sequence: CASSEGRQETQYF.

This chain connects TRBV20-1 to TRBJ2-2, with 7 bases aligning to TRBD1. The germline gives CDR1 DFQATT, CDR2 SNEGSKA (reference sequence). J lost 4 bases, V lost 5 bases, and 7 bases had no gene match. The CDR3 has 14 amino acids. In DNA form, the CDR3 reads TGCAGTGCTCGTTCCAGGGGGTTCACCGGGGAGCTGTTTTTT. Translating it yields CSARSRGFTGELFF.

This clonotype occurred a few times. The chain carries TRBV29-1 and TRBJ2-5, with D possibly matching TRBD1 (5 bases). Judging by the DNA end, TRBJ2-1 fits better; the J call may be wrong. The CDR3 is 10 residues long. Germline assignment: CDR1 SQVTM and CDR2 ANQGSEA. As DNA, the CDR3 is TGCAGCCTCAGGGATGGGGAGCAGTTCTTC. It is translated as CSLRDGEQFF.

The chain joins TRBV12-3 or TRBV12-4 to TRBJ2-5; TRBD1 aligns across 7 bases. The J call may be in error: the DNA end matches TRBJ2-7 better. The CDR3 consists of 12 residues. The CDR3 is CASSTGANEQYF. CDR3 nucleotides: TGTGCCAGCAGTACAGGGGCCAACGAGCAGTACTTC.

The chain has TRBV7-9 and TRBJ2-1, with a tentative D call TRBD2 (5 bases). Trimming pared 7 bases from V and 0 bases from J, leaving 13 bases between. CDR3 length equals 15 residues. Germline V CDR1 and CDR2: SEHNR, FQNEAQ (reference sequence). CDR3 DNA sequence: TGTGCCAGCATCCCAACGGGGAGCTCCTACAATGAGCAGTTCTTC. Its translation: CASIPTGSSYNEQFF.

This clonotype was found a few times. The genes are TRBV10-3 and TRBJ2-2; 7 bases match TRBD2. The CDR3 is 14 residues long. The J segment lost 0 bases and the V segment lost 10 bases, leaving 5 bases of the junction unmatched. Germline values: CDR1 ENHRY, CDR2 SYGVKD. The CDR3 bases are TGTGCCACCCAAGCGGGGACGAACACCGGGGAGCTGTTTTTT. As protein: CATQAGTNTGELFF.

V and J are TRBV13 and TRBJ2-5; 7 bases match TRBD1. The J call is doubtful: the DNA matches TRBJ2-7 better. CDR1 PRHDT and CDR2 FYEKMQ come from the germline V gene (reference sequence). CDR3 length equals 13 residues. The CDR3 here is CASSLETGNEQYF. CDR3 bases: TGTGCCAGCAGCTTAGAGACAGGGAACGAGCAGTACTTC.

This clonotype was observed a few times. Written as DNA, the CDR3 is TGTGCCAGCAGCTGGGGACTAGCGGGCGAGTACGAGCAGTACTTC. This gives the protein CASSWGLAGEYEQYF. The V call is TRBV11-2, the J call TRBJ2-7; 12 bases align to TRBD2. The CDR3 runs 15 residues. From germline, CDR1 is SGHAT and CDR2 FQNNGV. Trimming removed 4 bases from V and 4 bases from J; junction bases left unmatched: 5.

There are a few counts of this clonotype. The chain links TRBV2 to TRBJ2-5, with D perhaps assigned TRBD1 or TRBD2 (6 bases each). The assigned J gene may be wrong: the sequence end matches TRBJ2-1 better. The CDR3 extends over 15 amino acids. The V gene's germline CDR1 is SNHLY and CDR2 FYNNEI. CDR3 amino acids: CASSGGAVGRNEQFF. The CDR3 DNA is TGTGCCAGCAGTGGGGGGGCGGTAGGGAGGAATGAGCAGTTCTTC.

The V gene is TRBV12-5, the J gene TRBJ2-5; 7 bases are shared with TRBD2. The J call is uncertain, as TRBJ2-1 better fits the DNA end. The V gene's germline CDR1 is LGHNT and CDR2 FRNRAP. This CDR3 region has 17 residues. The CDR3 coding sequence is TGTGCTAGTGGTTTGGTAGAGTGGCTGGGAGGGAACAATGAGCAGTTCTTC. Residues: CASGLVEWLGGNNEQFF.

J is TRBJ2-5 and V is TRBV27; D possibly corresponds to TRBD1 (6 bases). V dropped 3 bases and J dropped 0 bases, with 14 bases sitting between them. Germline V gene data show CDR1 as MNHEY and CDR2 as SMNVEV (reference sequence). This CDR3 comprises 16 residues. In DNA form, the CDR3 reads TGTGCCAGCAGTTTGGACAGTCCAACCTACCAAGAGACCCAGTACTTC. It encodes CASSLDSPTYQETQYF.

The chain uses TRBV12-3 or TRBV12-4 and TRBJ2-1; D gene ambiguous. The CDR3 totals 11 residues. Trimming cost V 6 bases and J 7 bases, with 7 bases left between them. DNA for the CDR3: TGTGCCAGCAGCAAGGAGAATGAGCAGTTCTTC. Its protein product is CASSKENEQFF.

Ten or more counts support this clonotype. The V call is TRBV20-1, the J call TRBJ2-2; 10 nucleotides match TRBD2. This CDR3 contains 16 residues. J was trimmed by 5 bases and V by 5 bases; bases with no gene match: 11. In germline, CDR1 is DFQATT, CDR2 SNEGSKA (reference sequence). The CDR3 here is CSAQAKTSGLTGELFF. The CDR3 DNA is TGCAGTGCTCAAGCGAAGACTAGCGGGCTTACCGGGGAGCTGTTTTTT.

The V gene is TRBV10-3, the J gene TRBJ1-2; D perhaps matches TRBD1 (6 bases). Trimming shortened V by 2 bases and J by 8 bases, and 12 bases separated the two germline ends. CDR3 length equals 13 residues. The germline gives CDR1 ENHRY, CDR2 SYGVKD. CDR3 sequence (DNA): TGTGCCATCAGTGAGGACAGGATGAGCGGCTACACCTTC. Amino acids: CAISEDRMSGYTF.

V usage is TRBV12-3 or TRBV12-4 and J usage is TRBJ1-2; D unclear. V dropped 0 bases and J dropped 4 bases, with 9 bases sitting between them. This CDR3 contains 14 residues. CDR3 nucleotide sequence: TGTGCCAGCAGTTTAGCCGACGGAATCTATGGCTACACCTTC. Residues: CASSLADGIYGYTF.

The count of this clonotype is one. The chain links TRBV29-1 to TRBJ2-7; TRBD1 or TRBD2 may be the D gene (5 bases each). CDR3 length: 12 residues. Germline CDR1 is SQVTM and CDR2 is ANQGSEA. V was trimmed by 3 bases and J by 7 bases, leaving 13 bases between them. In DNA, the CDR3 is TGCAGCGTTGAGGAAGAGGGGTGGGAGCAGTACTTC. Translating gives CSVEEEGWEQYF.

This clonotype has only a few counts. The CDR3 nucleotides read TGTGCCAGCAGCCAAGTTCCACCGGGACAGGGGGAAGTAGCCAAAAACATTCAGTACTTC. It encodes CASSQVPPGQGEVAKNIQYF. This sequence joins TRBV4-2 and TRBJ2-4; 11 bases match TRBD1. After removal of 1 base from V and 0 bases from J, the junction contained 11 bases not matched to a gene. From germline, CDR1 is LGHNA and CDR2 YNFKEQ. CDR3 length equals 20 residues.

The table lists this clonotype with a few counts. This chain connects TRBV18 to TRBJ2-5, with a tentative D call TRBD1 (6 bases). Germline V lookup: CDR1 KGHSH, CDR2 LQKENI. The CDR3 consists of 14 residues. Trimming took 2 bases from V and 3 from J, leaving 10 bases between them. CDR3 bases: TGTGCCAGCTCACCATGGACAGAAGAAGAGACCCAGTACTTC. It specifies CASSPWTEEETQYF. The entire variable domain, with the rest obtained from reference TRBV18 and TRBJ2-5, is as follows: NAGVMQNPRHLVRRRGQEARLRCSPMKGHSHVYWYRQLPEEGLKFMVYLQKENIIDESGMPKERFSAEFPKEGPSILRIQQVVRGDSAAYFCASSPWTEEETQYFGPGTRLLVL.

V and J are TRBV29-1 and TRBJ2-5; 9 bases are a match to TRBD1. The J call may be incorrect, as the DNA end agrees better with TRBJ2-1. CDR3 length: 15 residues. CDR1 and CDR2 from the germline V gene are SQVTM and ANQGSEA. The CDR3, as DNA: TGCAGCGTTGATGTGGCCGGGACAGGGAGCAATGAGCAGTTCTTC. It encodes CSVDVAGTGSNEQFF.

The table lists this clonotype with a few counts. This chain uses TRBV20-1 with TRBJ2-1, with 9 bases matching TRBD2. From germline, CDR1 is DFQATT and CDR2 SNEGSKA (reference sequence). The V gene end was trimmed by 0 bases and the J gene end by 8 bases; junction bases not matched to a gene: 11. This CDR3 comprises 16 residues. The CDR3 coding sequence is TGCAGTGCTAGAGATTGGTCTAGCGGGAAGTTAGATGAGCAGTTCTTC. Its protein product is CSARDWSSGKLDEQFF.

The J gene is TRBJ1-1, the V gene TRBV20-1; 7 bases agree with TRBD1. Losses at the gene ends were 6 bases for V and 6 bases for J; bases not matched to a gene: 16. The germline V gene has CDR1 DFQATT and CDR2 SNEGSKA (reference sequence). The CDR3 length is 15 residues. The CDR3: CSARLSMTGYPEAFF. CDR3 DNA sequence: TGCAGTGCCCGGCTTTCAATGACAGGGTACCCTGAAGCTTTCTTT.

This chain joins TRBV6-1 and TRBJ2-7, with D perhaps matching TRBD1 (7 bases). Germline-derived CDR1 and CDR2 are MNHNS and SASEGT. Trimming pared 1 base from V and 4 bases from J, leaving 11 bases between. The CDR3 contains 14 residues. CDR3 region: CASSEEAGGYEQYF. The CDR3 DNA is TGTGCCAGCAGTGAAGAGGCAGGGGGGTACGAGCAGTACTTC.

This chain joins TRBV27 and TRBJ1-1; weak D call: TRBD1 (5 bases). This CDR3 is built from 17 residues. Germline V gene sequence: CDR1 MNHEY, CDR2 SMNVEV (reference sequence). V dropped 2 bases and J dropped 5 bases, with 21 bases sitting between them. The CDR3 loop reads CASSLLLSPQGETEAFF. The CDR3 region has the DNA TGTGCCAGCAGTTTACTCCTATCCCCTCAAGGGGAGACTGAAGCTTTCTTT.